These 30 T cell receptor beta chains share one sample of origin, sequenced in a study of blood T cell repertoires in COVID-19. Profiling relied on immunoSEQ multiplex PCR, and the TCRdb table lists in-frame clones only, not all of them. This table holds approximately 460,000 clones, approximately 92% found once. The specimen sequenced was peripheral blood. These receptors were taken from a man aged 18 to 35 with COVID-19, enrolled during active disease.

The chain recombines TRBV7-6 with TRBJ2-1, with D perhaps TRBD1 (5 bases). This CDR3 has 16 residues. CDR1 SGHVS and CDR2 FNYEAQ come from the germline V gene. V lost 0 bases, J lost 0 bases, and 9 bases lay in between. CDR3 residues: CASSLAPGPSYNEQFF. CDR3 in DNA: TGTGCCAGCAGCTTAGCGCCAGGGCCCTCCTACAATGAGCAGTTCTTC.

The rearrangement uses TRBV5-6 and TRBJ2-6; D gene uncertain. Germline CDR1 is SGHDT and CDR2 is YYEEEE. V was pared by 5 bases and J by 4 bases, with 16 bases between. The CDR3 loop spans 16 amino acids. CDR3 in amino acids: CASRNRGEAGANVLTF. The CDR3 coding sequence is TGTGCCAGCAGGAATAGAGGAGAAGCCGGGGCCAACGTCCTGACTTTC.

The chain uses TRBV7-2 and TRBJ2-3; 13 bases agree with TRBD2. From germline, CDR1 is SGHTA and CDR2 FQGNSA. V lost 5 bases to trimming and J lost 0 bases; unmatched junction nucleotides: 5. The CDR3 is made up of 17 amino acids. The DNA for the CDR3 is TGTGCCAGCAGCCTGGGACTAGCGGGGTCTAGCACAGATACGCAGTATTTT. This sequence encodes CASSLGLAGSSTDTQYF.

V usage is TRBV25-1 and J usage is TRBJ2-3; 10 positions agree with TRBD1. The CDR3 length is 17 residues. V lost 4 bases, J lost 2 bases, and 9 bases stayed unmatched. Germline CDR1 is MGHDK and CDR2 is SYGVNS. CDR3 sequence: CASSGSGQGGPTDTQYF. Here the CDR3 DNA reads TGTGCCAGCAGTGGATCCGGACAGGGGGGACCCACAGATACGCAGTATTTT.

This chain uses TRBV4-1 with TRBJ2-1; 7 bases map to TRBD2. The CDR3 sequence is 16 residues long. The germline V gene encodes CDR1 MGHRA and CDR2 YSYEKL. After removal of 6 bases from V and 8 bases from J, the junction contained 16 bases not matched to a gene. CDR3 amino acids: CASRFDHYRTRDEQFF. The DNA for the CDR3 is TGCGCCAGCAGATTCGATCACTACCGGACTAGAGATGAGCAGTTCTTC.

The chain joins TRBV3-1 (or the pseudogene TRBV3-2) to TRBJ2-3; D unclear. V lost 4 bases to trimming and J lost 1 base, with 21 bases between them. CDR3 length: 18 amino acids. From germline, CDR1 is LGHDT and CDR2 YNNKEL (reference sequence). CDR3 bases: TGTGCCAGCAGCCCCACCCGAGGAGATTCCTATGGCACAGATACGCAGTATTTT. It translates to CASSPTRGDSYGTDTQYF.

V gene TRBV10-2 combines with J gene TRBJ2-3; 7 bases fit TRBD2. After removal of 10 bases from V and 2 bases from J, the junction contained 12 bases not matched to a gene. The CDR3 covers 15 residues. CDR1 is WSHSY, CDR2 SAAADI, per germline. The CDR3 DNA reads TGCGCCACCACTCAACTAGCGCGCATCACAGATACGCAGTATTTT. This codes for CATTQLARITDTQYF.

The chain employs TRBV7-9 and TRBJ1-5; D gene ambiguous. CDR3 length: 12 amino acids. The V gene lost 3 bases and the J gene lost 13 bases, with 13 bases spanning the gap. The germline CDR1 and CDR2 sequences are SEHNR and FQNEAQ (reference sequence). Written as DNA, the CDR3 is TGTGCCAGCAGCTTTGAGGACGGGAAACAGCATTTT. This translates into CASSFEDGKQHF.

This chain joins TRBV7-3 and TRBJ2-7, with 7 bases that match TRBD2. CDR1 SGHTA and CDR2 FQGTGA come from the germline V gene. The ends lost 8 bases at V and 4 bases at J; junction bases unmatched: 8. CDR3 length equals 13 residues. CDR3 sequence reads: CASPGGKDYEQYF. The CDR3 nucleotides are TGTGCCAGCCCGGGGGGTAAGGATTACGAGCAGTACTTC. The full variable domain, rest sourced from reference TRBV7-3 and TRBJ2-7, is GAGVSQTPSNKVTEKGKYVELRCDPISGHTALYWYRQSLGQGPEFLIYFQGTGAADDSGLPNDRFFAVRPEGSVSTLKIQRTERGDSAVYLCASPGGKDYEQYFGPGTRLTVT.

In its sample, this clone was seen a few times. J is TRBJ2-1 and V is TRBV29-1; 12 bases are a match to TRBD2. Germline V lookup: CDR1 SQVTM, CDR2 ANQGSEA. V lost 3 bases, J lost 4 bases, and 7 bases stayed unmatched. The CDR3 runs 16 residues. The CDR3 DNA follows: TGCAGCGTTGAGGCTAGCGGGGGGGCAAGGTACAATGAGCAGTTCTTC. The encoded protein is CSVEASGGARYNEQFF.

The chain employs TRBV5-1 and TRBJ1-3; tentatively, D is TRBD1 (6 bases). Trimming took off 5 bases at V and 0 bases at J, with 12 bases between the two ends. CDR1 is SGHRS, CDR2 YFSETQ, per germline. CDR3 size: 15 residues. The CDR3 region is CASSRDIRSGNTIYF. The CDR3 DNA follows: TGCGCCAGCAGTAGGGACATTCGCTCTGGAAACACCATATATTTT.

This chain joins TRBV5-4 and TRBJ2-7, with D maybe TRBD2 (5 bases). The germline V gene encodes CDR1 SGHNT and CDR2 YYREEE (reference sequence). V lost 7 bases and J 4 bases, leaving 12 bases between the germline ends. The CDR3 sequence is 12 residues long. Here the CDR3 DNA reads TGTGCCAGCGGAGGAGACCCTTACGAGCAGTACTTC. Translated, it gives CASGGDPYEQYF.

This clone has only one observation. The CDR3, as DNA: TGTGCCAGCAGCTTACCCGGGAGCCACCTCTCTGGAAACACCATATATTTT. This gives the protein CASSLPGSHLSGNTIYF. The chain uses TRBV7-6 and TRBJ1-3; D is unclear. Between the trimmed V and J ends, which lost 2 bases and 0 bases, there was a span of 14 bases. From germline, CDR1 is SGHVS and CDR2 FNYEAQ. The CDR3 is 17 residues long.

The gene calls are TRBV27 and TRBJ1-2, with 9 positions matching TRBD1. The CDR3 covers 17 residues. Germline CDR1 reads MNHEY; CDR2 reads SMNVEV (reference sequence). The ends lost 5 bases at V and 4 bases at J; junction bases unmatched: 14. CDR3 sequence reads: CASSPRQGVELSYGYTF. For the CDR3, the DNA is TGTGCCAGCAGTCCTAGACAGGGGGTTGAGCTGTCCTATGGCTACACCTTC.

This rearrangement joins TRBV7-8 to TRBJ2-7; D call uncertain. This CDR3 is built from 15 residues. Trimming left V 1 base short and J 3 bases short, with 13 bases between. The germline gives CDR1 SGHVS, CDR2 FQNEAQ. This CDR3 reads CASSLVPVSRYEQYF. The CDR3 DNA reads as TGTGCCAGCAGCTTAGTTCCAGTTAGCCGCTACGAGCAGTACTTC.

The table lists this clone with a few counts. This chain uses TRBV7-9 with TRBJ1-1; D remains ambiguous. V was cut by 1 base and J by 10 bases, with 13 bases left in between. Germline loops: CDR1 SEHNR, CDR2 FQNEAQ (reference sequence). This CDR3 comprises 13 residues. This CDR3 reads CASSLGEASAAFF. CDR3 nucleotide sequence: TGTGCCAGCAGCTTAGGCGAAGCGAGTGCAGCTTTCTTT.

The CDR3 spells CASSAWTGLREQYF. DNA of the CDR3: TGTGCCAGCAGCGCTTGGACAGGGCTACGCGAGCAGTACTTC. The gene calls are TRBV7-9 and TRBJ2-7; 8 bases line up with TRBD1. CDR1 is SEHNR, CDR2 FQNEAQ, per germline (reference sequence). V trimming: 5 bases; J trimming: 6 bases; junction bases outside the gene matches: 9. The CDR3 is made up of 14 amino acids.

This sequence joins TRBV11-3 and TRBJ2-2, with D tentatively TRBD2 (7 bases). This CDR3 contains 14 residues. The germline V gene encodes CDR1 SGHNT and CDR2 YENEEA. V gave up 10 bases and J gave up 10 bases, with 22 bases separating them. CDR3 region: CANWAGAESEELFF. The CDR3 nucleotides are TGTGCCAACTGGGCGGGGGCCGAGAGTGAGGAGCTGTTTTTT.

This chain connects TRBV19 to TRBJ2-6; no clear D. This CDR3 has 15 residues. Per germline, CDR1 LNHDA and CDR2 SQIVND (reference sequence). V dropped 4 bases and J dropped 0 bases, with 7 bases sitting between them. CDR3 nucleotide sequence: TGTGCCAGTAGTACCCAATCCTCTGGGGCCAACGTCCTGACTTTC. It translates to CASSTQSSGANVLTF.

The chain combines TRBV30 with TRBJ2-4; D unclear. The germline CDR1 and CDR2 sequences are GTSNPN and SVGIG (reference sequence). Trimming took 1 base from V and 3 from J, leaving 7 bases between them. The CDR3 covers 13 residues. The CDR3 here is CAWSEHSKNIQYF. The CDR3, as DNA: TGTGCCTGGAGTGAGCACAGCAAAAACATTCAGTACTTC.

The chain couples TRBV15 to TRBJ2-1, with TRBD2 matching 11 bases. V shed 0 bases and J 7 bases; nucleotides not matched to a gene: 8. CDR1 and CDR2 (germline): LNHNV, YYDKDF (reference sequence). This CDR3 spans 17 amino acids. This chain's CDR3 is CATSRDLTSGSRNEQFF. For the CDR3, the DNA is TGTGCCACCAGCAGAGATCTAACTAGCGGGAGTAGAAATGAGCAGTTCTTC.

A single count supports this clone. This sequence joins TRBV24-1 and TRBJ1-1; perhaps TRBD1 as D (5 bases). The CDR3 runs 14 residues. CDR1 and CDR2 (germline): KGHDR, SFDVKD. V was trimmed by 9 bases and J by 2 bases, leaving 15 bases between them. In DNA, the CDR3 is TGTGCCACCTTACAAAGAGACAGTAACACTGAAGCTTTCTTT. It translates to CATLQRDSNTEAFF.

The V gene is TRBV7-9, the J gene TRBJ1-5; the D gene is possibly TRBD1 (5 bases). Germline-derived CDR1 and CDR2 are SEHNR and FQNEAQ (reference sequence). The CDR3 consists of 17 residues. The ends were cut back, 4 bases at V and 1 base at J, with 17 bases in the middle. CDR3 DNA sequence: TGTGCCAGCAGCTCGTCGTATCGCGGGGCAAGCAATCAGCCCCAGCATTTT. Encoded protein: CASSSSYRGASNQPQHF.

The chain couples TRBV2 to TRBJ1-6, with 10 bases fitting TRBD1. Germline CDR1 is SNHLY and CDR2 is FYNNEI. Trimming took 6 bases from V and 10 from J; bases not matched to a gene: 6. This CDR3 comprises 14 residues. CDR3 sequence (DNA): TGTGCCAGCAGCCGGGACAGGGGAGGATCACCCCTCCACTTT. As protein: CASSRDRGGSPLHF.

The chain employs TRBV29-1 and TRBJ2-7, with 7 nucleotides matching TRBD1. The germline gives CDR1 SQVTM, CDR2 ANQGSEA. The CDR3 has 13 amino acids. V was clipped by 2 bases and J by 9 bases; unmatched bases: 10. In DNA form, the CDR3 reads TGCAGCGTTGAATCGGGACAGCCTACGGGGCAGTACTTC. Its protein product is CSVESGQPTGQYF.

This sequence joins TRBV24-1 and TRBJ2-7; 8 bases map to TRBD1. The V gene's germline CDR1 is KGHDR and CDR2 SFDVKD. V lost 3 bases and J lost 0; bases outside the gene matches: 3. The CDR3 has 15 amino acids. The CDR3 loop is CATSDPGTGSYEQYF. CDR3 nucleotides: TGTGCCACCAGTGATCCCGGGACAGGCTCCTACGAGCAGTACTTC.

Written as DNA, the CDR3 is TGTGCCAGCAGTTTAGGGGCCGAGCAGTACTTC. This translates into CASSLGAEQYF. The chain employs TRBV12-3 or TRBV12-4 and TRBJ2-7; D not certain. The length of the CDR3 is 11 residues. V lost 1 base, J lost 6 bases, and 4 bases lay in between.

In DNA, the CDR3 is TGTGCCAGCAGCCAAGTAGACAGGGGATTTTACTTC. Its protein product is CASSQVDRGFYF. The chain joins TRBV3-1 (or the pseudogene TRBV3-2) to TRBJ2-4; TRBD1 aligns across 8 bases. Germline lookup yields CDR1 LGHDT and CDR2 YNNKEL (reference sequence). With 1 base clipped from V and 16 bases from J, the junction kept 6 bases outside the gene matches. The CDR3 is 12 residues long.

The chain has TRBV7-2 and TRBJ2-3; D call uncertain. V was cut by 3 bases and J by 5 bases, with 6 bases left in between. There are 12 residues in the CDR3. Germline assignment: CDR1 SGHTA and CDR2 FQGNSA. The CDR3 DNA follows: TGTGCCAGCAGCTTGATGAGAGATACGCAGTATTTT. This translates into CASSLMRDTQYF.

The chain combines TRBV5-4 with TRBJ2-2, with TRBD2 matching over 8 bases. J was trimmed by 6 bases and V by 7 bases; bases with no gene match: 11. Germline values: CDR1 SGHNT, CDR2 YYREEE (reference sequence). The CDR3 runs 15 residues. Written as DNA, the CDR3 is TGTGCCAGCTTGCCGGGACTAGGAAGTCCCGGGGAGCTGTTTTTT. Its protein is CASLPGLGSPGELFF. Variable domain in full (rest from reference TRBV5-4 and TRBJ2-2): ETGVTQSPTHLIKTRGQQVTLRCSSQSGHNTVSWYQQALGQGPQFIFQYYREEENGRGNFPPRFSGLQFPNYSSELNVNALELDDSALYLCASLPGLGSPGELFFGEGSRLTVL.